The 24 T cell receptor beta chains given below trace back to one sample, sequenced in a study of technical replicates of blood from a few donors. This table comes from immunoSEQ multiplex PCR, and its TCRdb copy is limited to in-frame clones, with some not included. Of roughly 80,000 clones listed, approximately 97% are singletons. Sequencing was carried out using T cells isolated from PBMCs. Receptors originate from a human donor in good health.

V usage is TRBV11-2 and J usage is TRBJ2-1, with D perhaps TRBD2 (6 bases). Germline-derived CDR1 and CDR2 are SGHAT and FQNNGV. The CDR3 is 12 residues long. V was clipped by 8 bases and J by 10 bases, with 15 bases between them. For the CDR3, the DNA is TGTGCCAGCCGCATAAATCGGGAGGAGCAGTTCTTC. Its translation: CASRINREEQFF.

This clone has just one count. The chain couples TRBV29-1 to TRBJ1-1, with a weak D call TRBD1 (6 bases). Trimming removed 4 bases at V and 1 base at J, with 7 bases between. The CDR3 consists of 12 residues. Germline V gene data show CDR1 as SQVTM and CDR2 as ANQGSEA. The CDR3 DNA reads TGCAGCGTTGGGACAGCGAACACTGAAGCTTTCTTT. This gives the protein CSVGTANTEAFF.

The DNA of the CDR3 is TGTGCCAGCAGCGACAGACAGGGAGTTAACTATGGCTACACCTTC. Translating it yields CASSDRQGVNYGYTF. The chain joins TRBV9 to TRBJ1-2, with 7 nucleotides matching TRBD1. V lost 3 bases, J lost 1 base, and 6 bases stayed unmatched. The length of the CDR3 is 15 residues. Germline V CDR1 and CDR2: SGDLS, YYNGEE.

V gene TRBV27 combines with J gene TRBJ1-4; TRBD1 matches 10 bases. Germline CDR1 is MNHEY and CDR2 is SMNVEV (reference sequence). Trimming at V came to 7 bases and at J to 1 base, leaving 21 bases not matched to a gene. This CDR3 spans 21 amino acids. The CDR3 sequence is CASIRQGAGGLTLGTNEKLFF. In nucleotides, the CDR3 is TGTGCCAGCATTCGACAGGGGGCGGGTGGGCTTACCCTGGGAACTAATGAAAAACTGTTTTTT.

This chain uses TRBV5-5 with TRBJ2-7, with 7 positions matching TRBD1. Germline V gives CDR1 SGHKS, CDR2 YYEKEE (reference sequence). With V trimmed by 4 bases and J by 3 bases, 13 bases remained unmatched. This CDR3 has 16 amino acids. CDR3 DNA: TGTGCCAGCAGCCTCCGGACAGGCAAGTTGCACTACGAGCAGTACTTC. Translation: CASSLRTGKLHYEQYF.

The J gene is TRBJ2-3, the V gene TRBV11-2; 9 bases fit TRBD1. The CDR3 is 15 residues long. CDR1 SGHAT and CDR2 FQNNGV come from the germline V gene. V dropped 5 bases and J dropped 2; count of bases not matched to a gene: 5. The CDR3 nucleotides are TGTGCCAGCAGCCTAGGGACAGGGAACACAGATACGCAGTATTTT. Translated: CASSLGTGNTDTQYF.

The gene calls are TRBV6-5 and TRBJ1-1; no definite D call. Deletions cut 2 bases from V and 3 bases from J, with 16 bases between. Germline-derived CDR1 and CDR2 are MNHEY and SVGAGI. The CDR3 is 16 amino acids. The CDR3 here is CASSYTLRSGDTEAFF. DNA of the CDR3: TGTGCCAGCAGTTACACATTAAGGTCCGGGGACACTGAAGCTTTCTTT.

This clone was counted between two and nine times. The CDR3 coding sequence is TGTGCCAGCTCACCACCGCCCCTTGGGAGTTACACTGAAGCTTTCTTT. Encoded protein: CASSPPPLGSYTEAFF. This chain uses TRBV18 with TRBJ1-1; D is unresolved. The ends were cut back, 0 bases at V and 3 bases at J, with 14 bases in the middle. The CDR3 is 16 residues long. Germline V gene sequence: CDR1 KGHSH, CDR2 LQKENI.

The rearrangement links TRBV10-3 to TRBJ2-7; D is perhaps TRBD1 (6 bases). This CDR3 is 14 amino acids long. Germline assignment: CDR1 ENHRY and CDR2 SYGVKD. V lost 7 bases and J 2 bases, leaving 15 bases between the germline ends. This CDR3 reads CAITEAGEAYEQYF. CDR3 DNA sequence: TGTGCCATCACCGAAGCAGGGGAAGCCTACGAGCAGTACTTC.

The CDR3 DNA reads TGTGCCAGCAGTTCAACTAGCTTAGCAGGAGATACGCAGTATTTT. Its protein is CASSSTSLAGDTQYF. This chain uses TRBV27 with TRBJ2-3; tentatively, D is TRBD2 (6 bases). Germline-derived CDR1 and CDR2 are MNHEY and SMNVEV (reference sequence). The CDR3 has 15 residues. V lost 4 bases and J 5 bases, leaving 16 bases between the germline ends.

The CDR3 coding sequence is TGTGCCAGCAGTTTGCGGGACAGCCCCTCTGGCAATCAGCCCCAGCATTTT. Translated, it gives CASSLRDSPSGNQPQHF. J is TRBJ1-5 and V is TRBV28; 7 bases agree with TRBD1. The CDR3 covers 17 residues. Per the germline V gene, CDR1 is MDHEN and CDR2 is SYDVKM. The ends lost 3 bases at V and 2 bases at J; junction bases unmatched: 10. Complete variable domain (other parts from reference TRBV28 and TRBJ1-5): DVKVTQSSRYLVKRTGEKVFLECVQDMDHENMFWYRQDPGLGLRLIYFSYDVKMKEKGDIPEGYSVSREKKERFSLILESASTNQTSMYLCASSLRDSPSGNQPQHFGDGTRLSIL.

The DNA for the CDR3 is TGCGCCAGCAGCTTTTTTTCCGGGGACAGGGCTTCGAACGAGCAGTACTTC. Amino acids: CASSFFSGDRASNEQYF. V and J are TRBV5-1 and TRBJ2-7; 9 nucleotides match TRBD1. The CDR3 is 17 amino acids. Germline V CDR1 and CDR2: SGHRS, YFSETQ. The J segment lost 5 bases and the V segment lost 2 bases, leaving 14 bases of the junction unmatched.

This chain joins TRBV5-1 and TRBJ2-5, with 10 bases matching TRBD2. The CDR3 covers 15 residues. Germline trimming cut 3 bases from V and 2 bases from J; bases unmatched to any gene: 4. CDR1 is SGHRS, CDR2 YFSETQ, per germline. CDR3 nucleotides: TGCGCCAGCAGCTCAGCGGGGGGGTGGCAAGAGACCCAGTACTTC. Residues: CASSSAGGWQETQYF.

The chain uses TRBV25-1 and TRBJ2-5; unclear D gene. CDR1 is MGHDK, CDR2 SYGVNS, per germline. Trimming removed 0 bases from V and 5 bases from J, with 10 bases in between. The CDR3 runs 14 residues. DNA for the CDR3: TGTGCCAGCAGTGAATATATCATCGGGGAGACCCAGTACTTC. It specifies CASSEYIIGETQYF.

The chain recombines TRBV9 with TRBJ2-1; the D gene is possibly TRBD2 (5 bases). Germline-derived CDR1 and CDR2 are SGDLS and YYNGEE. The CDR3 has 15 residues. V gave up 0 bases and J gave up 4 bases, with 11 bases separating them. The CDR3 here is CASSVDGVSYNEQFF. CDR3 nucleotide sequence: TGTGCCAGCAGCGTAGACGGGGTTTCGTACAATGAGCAGTTCTTC.

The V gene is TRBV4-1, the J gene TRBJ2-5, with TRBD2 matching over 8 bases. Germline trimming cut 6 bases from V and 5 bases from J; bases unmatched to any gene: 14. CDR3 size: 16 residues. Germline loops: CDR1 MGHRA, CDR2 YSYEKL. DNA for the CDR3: TGCGCCAGCAGACACGGCGGGGGGAAAACAGGGGAGACCCAGTACTTC. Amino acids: CASRHGGGKTGETQYF.

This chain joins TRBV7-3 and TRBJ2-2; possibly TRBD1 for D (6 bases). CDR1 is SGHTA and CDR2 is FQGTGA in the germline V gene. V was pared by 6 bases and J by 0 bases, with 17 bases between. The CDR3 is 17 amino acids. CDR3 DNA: TGTGCCAGCAGGCTTCCGGGACACCTATCGAACACCGGGGAGCTGTTTTTT. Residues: CASRLPGHLSNTGELFF.

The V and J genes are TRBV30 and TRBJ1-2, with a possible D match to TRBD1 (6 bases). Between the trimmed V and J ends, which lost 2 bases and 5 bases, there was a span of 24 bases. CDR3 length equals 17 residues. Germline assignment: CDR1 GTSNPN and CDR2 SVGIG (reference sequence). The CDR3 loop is CAWSPLGGSRGEYGYTF. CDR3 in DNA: TGTGCCTGGAGTCCCTTAGGAGGAAGCAGGGGAGAATATGGCTACACCTTC.

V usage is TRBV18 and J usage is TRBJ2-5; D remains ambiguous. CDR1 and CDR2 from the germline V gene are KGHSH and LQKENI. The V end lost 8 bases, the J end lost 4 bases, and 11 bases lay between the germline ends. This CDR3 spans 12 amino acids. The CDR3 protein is CASRRSVETQYF. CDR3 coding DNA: TGTGCCAGCCGCCGTTCGGTAGAGACCCAGTACTTC. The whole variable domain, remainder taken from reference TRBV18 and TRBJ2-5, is NAGVMQNPRHLVRRRGQEARLRCSPMKGHSHVYWYRQLPEEGLKFMVYLQKENIIDESGMPKERFSAEFPKEGPSILRIQQVVRGDSAAYFCASRRSVETQYFGPGTRLLVL.

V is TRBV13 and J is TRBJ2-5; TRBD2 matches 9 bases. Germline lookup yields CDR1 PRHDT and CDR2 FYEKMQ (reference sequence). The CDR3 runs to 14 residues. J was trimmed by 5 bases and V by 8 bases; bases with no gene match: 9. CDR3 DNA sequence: TGTGCCAGCCGGGAAAATCTAGCGGGGGAGACCCAGTACTTC. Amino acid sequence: CASRENLAGETQYF.

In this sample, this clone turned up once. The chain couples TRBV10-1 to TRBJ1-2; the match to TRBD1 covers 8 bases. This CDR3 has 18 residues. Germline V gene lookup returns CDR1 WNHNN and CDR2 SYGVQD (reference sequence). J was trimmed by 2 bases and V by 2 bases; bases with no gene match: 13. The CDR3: CASSEGYPATGENYGYTF. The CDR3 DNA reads TGCGCCAGCAGTGAGGGGTACCCCGCGACAGGGGAGAACTATGGCTACACCTTC.

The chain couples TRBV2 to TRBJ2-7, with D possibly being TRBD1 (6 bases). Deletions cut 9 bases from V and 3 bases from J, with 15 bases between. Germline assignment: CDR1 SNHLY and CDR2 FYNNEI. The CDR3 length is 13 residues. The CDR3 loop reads CASKLGHYYEQYF. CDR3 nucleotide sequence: TGTGCCAGTAAGTTGGGACACTACTACGAGCAGTACTTC.

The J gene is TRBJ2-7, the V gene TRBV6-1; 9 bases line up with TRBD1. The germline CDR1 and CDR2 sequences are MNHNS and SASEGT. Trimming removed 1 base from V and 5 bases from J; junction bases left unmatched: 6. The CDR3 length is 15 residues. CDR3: CASSEEGQGADEQYF. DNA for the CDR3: TGTGCCAGCAGTGAAGAGGGACAGGGAGCGGACGAGCAGTACTTC.

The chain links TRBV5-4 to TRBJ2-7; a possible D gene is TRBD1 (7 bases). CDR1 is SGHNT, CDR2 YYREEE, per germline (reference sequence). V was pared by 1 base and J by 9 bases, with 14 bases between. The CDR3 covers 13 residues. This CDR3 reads CASSLTGVGGQYF. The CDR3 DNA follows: TGTGCCAGCAGCTTGACAGGGGTCGGGGGGCAGTACTTC.